A single sample gave rise to the 19 T cell receptor beta chains below, sequenced in a study of blood T cells in healthy people across ages. A second PCR, run for roughly 7 to 11 cycles, used a sample-barcoded 5' primer plus a J-beta primer mix. TCRdb itself ran the 5' RACE reads through MiXCR, one entry per CDR3 protein. This sample has fewer than 650,000 distinct CDR3 sequences, with around 27% found just once. These data were also filed under a second study, of T cells of mothers and their children.

Sequenced: blood. All receptors derive from a boy aged 2 to 10 in good health.

The chain is built from TRBV7-9 and TRBJ2-1; TRBD2 aligns across 10 bases. J was trimmed by 8 bases and V by 4 bases; bases with no gene match: 5. CDR1 and CDR2 from the germline V gene are SEHNR and FQNEAQ (reference sequence). The CDR3 is 14 residues long. The CDR3 DNA sequence: TGTGCCAGCAGCTCGGGACTAGCGAGGGATGAGCAGTTCTTC. Residues: CASSSGLARDEQFF.

The J gene is TRBJ2-7, the V gene TRBV10-3, with 8 bases matching TRBD2. Looked up from germline, CDR1 is ENHRY and CDR2 is SYGVKD. The CDR3 is 13 amino acids. With 4 bases clipped from V and 3 bases from J, the junction kept 2 bases outside the gene matches. CDR3 protein: CAISAGGGYEQYF. The CDR3 nucleotides read TGTGCCATCAGTGCCGGGGGGGGCTACGAGCAGTACTTC.

This chain uses TRBV6-6 with TRBJ2-5, with D tentatively TRBD1 (5 bases). Trimming removed 2 bases at V and 5 bases at J, with 12 bases between. The CDR3 length is 14 residues. CDR1 MNHNY and CDR2 SVGAGI come from the germline V gene (reference sequence). CDR3 region: CASSYTPGKETQYF. DNA of the CDR3: TGTGCCAGCAGTTACACCCCAGGGAAGGAGACCCAGTACTTC.

The rearrangement uses TRBV5-1 and TRBJ2-5; D gene uncertain. The end of the DNA aligns better with TRBJ2-7, so the J call may be wrong. The CDR3 spans 13 residues. Germline V CDR1 and CDR2: SGHRS, YFSETQ. DNA for the CDR3: TGCGCCAGCAGCTTGGCCACGACCTACGAGCAGTACTTC. Protein sequence: CASSLATTYEQYF.

This chain connects TRBV5-6 to TRBJ2-3, with 7 bases identical to TRBD2. Germline V gene sequence: CDR1 SGHDT, CDR2 YYEEEE. This CDR3 has 13 amino acids. V shed 2 bases, J shed 10 bases, and the junction held 7 bases outside the gene matches. CDR3 region: CASSFLVLAAQYF. CDR3 sequence (DNA): TGTGCCAGCAGCTTCCTTGTGCTAGCGGCGCAGTATTTT.

The chain combines TRBV30 with TRBJ1-2, with 7 nucleotides matching TRBD1. Trimming at V came to 4 bases and at J to 6 bases, leaving 17 bases not matched to a gene. Germline-derived CDR1 and CDR2 are GTSNPN and SVGIG (reference sequence). This CDR3 comprises 16 residues. The CDR3 coding sequence is TGTGCCTGGATCCAACGGGCGCGACAGGGTAGGGATGGCTACACCTTC. It translates to CAWIQRARQGRDGYTF.

In DNA form, the CDR3 reads TGTGCCAGCAGCTTAGCGCCCGGTCCAGCTACCCAAGAGACCCAGTACTTC. Translating it yields CASSLAPGPATQETQYF. The V and J genes are TRBV7-8 and TRBJ2-5; D is undetermined. The V end was cut by 0 bases, the J end by 1 base, with 15 bases between. This CDR3 comprises 17 residues. CDR1 is SGHVS, CDR2 FQNEAQ, per germline.

The rearrangement links TRBV6-2 or TRBV6-3 to TRBJ2-1; D gene unclear. V lost 4 bases and J lost 6, with 13 bases in between. The CDR3 runs 14 residues. CDR1 MNHEY and CDR2 SVGEGT come from the germline V gene. The CDR3 region has the DNA TGTGCCAGCAGTTCAACTCCCCGAGGCAATGAGCAGTTCTTC. Its translation is CASSSTPRGNEQFF.

This clonotype was detected only a few times. The V and J genes are TRBV5-1 and TRBJ2-2; TRBD1 matches at 7 bases. CDR1 is SGHRS, CDR2 YFSETQ, per germline. The CDR3 is 15 residues long. After removal of 7 bases from V and 0 bases from J, the junction contained 6 bases not matched to a gene. CDR3 residues: CASSRGTANTGELFF. The DNA for the CDR3 is TGCGCCAGCTCCCGAGGGACAGCGAACACCGGGGAGCTGTTTTTT.

This clonotype was seen more than once but under ten times. The V and J genes are TRBV28 and TRBJ1-6; 11 bases line up with TRBD1. The germline V gene encodes CDR1 MDHEN and CDR2 SYDVKM. The V gene end was trimmed by 2 bases and the J gene end by 11 bases; junction bases not matched to a gene: 17. The CDR3 runs 19 residues. The CDR3 protein is CASSLAPGTGGARRTPLHF. The DNA for the CDR3 is TGTGCCAGCAGTTTAGCCCCCGGGACAGGGGGAGCGAGGAGGACACCCCTCCACTTT. The full variable domain, its missing parts supplied by reference TRBV28 and TRBJ1-6, is DVKVTQSSRYLVKRTGEKVFLECVQDMDHENMFWYRQDPGLGLRLIYFSYDVKMKEKGDIPEGYSVSREKKERFSLILESASTNQTSMYLCASSLAPGTGGARRTPLHFGNGTRLTVT.

This clonotype was seen a few times. This chain joins TRBV7-9 and TRBJ2-2; D remains unclear. V lost 5 bases, J lost 6 bases, and 10 bases lay in between. This CDR3 comprises 13 residues. Looked up from germline, CDR1 is SEHNR and CDR2 is FQNEAQ (reference sequence). DNA for the CDR3: TGTGCCAGCAGCCAACGGTCGGCCGGGGAGCTGTTTTTT. It yields the protein CASSQRSAGELFF.

V gene TRBV29-1 combines with J gene TRBJ2-3; perhaps TRBD2 as D (5 bases). The germline CDR1 and CDR2 sequences are SQVTM and ANQGSEA. CDR3 length: 14 residues. V lost 8 bases and J 2 bases, leaving 17 bases between the germline ends. The DNA for the CDR3 is TGCAGCTCCTCCCGAGGGCCACCCACAGATACGCAGTATTTT. Residues: CSSSRGPPTDTQYF.

This rearrangement joins TRBV6-5 to TRBJ1-1; D is unresolved. The V gene lost 6 bases and the J gene lost 1 base, with 18 bases spanning the gap. The germline V gene has CDR1 MNHEY and CDR2 SVGAGI. The CDR3 totals 16 residues. CDR3 nucleotides: TGTGCCAGCAGGAGGTACGGGGTTTCGTCGAACACTGAAGCTTTCTTT. Amino acids: CASRRYGVSSNTEAFF.

The chain has TRBV7-2 and TRBJ2-3; tentative D call: TRBD2 (6 bases). The CDR3 loop spans 15 amino acids. The V gene's germline CDR1 is SGHTA and CDR2 FQGNSA. V gave up 2 bases and J gave up 6 bases, with 15 bases separating them. CDR3 sequence: CASSLRTNLRDTQYF. The CDR3 DNA sequence: TGTGCCAGCAGCTTAAGGACTAATCTACGTGATACGCAGTATTTT. The full variable domain, its missing parts supplied by reference TRBV7-2 and TRBJ2-3, is GAGVSQSPSNKVTEKGKDVELRCDPISGHTALYWYRQSLGQGLEFLIYFQGNSAPDKSGLPSDRFSAERTGGSVSTLTIQRTQQEDSAVYLCASSLRTNLRDTQYFGPGTRLTVL.

This clonotype was counted between two and nine times. This rearrangement joins TRBV9 to TRBJ2-7; 10 nucleotides align to TRBD2. The V segment lost 2 bases and the J segment 1 base; nucleotides outside the gene matches: 3. CDR3 length: 15 residues. Germline CDR1 and CDR2: SGDLS and YYNGEE. CDR3 sequence: CASSVSGGRSYEQYF. DNA for the CDR3: TGTGCCAGCAGCGTTAGCGGGGGGCGGTCCTACGAGCAGTACTTC.

This clonotype was detected only a few times. This chain joins TRBV20-1 and TRBJ2-5; 10 nucleotides line up with TRBD2. This CDR3 contains 15 residues. Germline-derived CDR1 and CDR2 are DFQATT and SNEGSKA (reference sequence). The V and J ends lost 0 bases and 6 bases, in that order; junction bases with no gene match: 7. CDR3 sequence reads: CSARDASGGSKTQYF. CDR3 DNA sequence: TGCAGTGCTAGAGATGCTAGCGGGGGTTCAAAGACCCAGTACTTC.

This clonotype was found a few times. V usage is TRBV20-1 and J usage is TRBJ2-5; TRBD2 agrees at 10 bases. The CDR3 is made up of 14 amino acids. Per germline, CDR1 DFQATT and CDR2 SNEGSKA (reference sequence). After removal of 5 bases from V and 4 bases from J, the junction contained 7 bases not matched to a gene. CDR3 in amino acids: CSAPERGGRETQYF. The CDR3 DNA reads TGCAGTGCTCCCGAGCGGGGGGGACGAGAGACCCAGTACTTC.

This rearrangement joins TRBV10-3 to TRBJ2-1, with no clear D. The CDR3 sequence is 13 residues long. Germline V gene lookup returns CDR1 ENHRY and CDR2 SYGVKD. The V end lost 3 bases, the J end lost 8 bases, and 11 bases lay between the germline ends. Here the CDR3 DNA reads TGTGCCATCAGTGATCTGGGTTTCCATGAGCAGTTCTTC. This codes for CAISDLGFHEQFF.

As regards this clonotype: One end of the junction varies from germline; a read error may be responsible. The V gene is TRBV20-1, the J gene TRBJ2-5; D remains ambiguous. Near its end, the DNA agrees better with TRBJ2-1, so the J call may be wrong. There are 15 residues in the CDR3. Looked up from germline, CDR1 is DFQATT and CDR2 is SNEGSKA (reference sequence). The CDR3 protein is CSARGQSSSYNDQFF. In DNA form, the CDR3 reads TGCAGTGCTAGAGGGCAGTCCAGCTCCTACAATGACCAGTTCTTC.